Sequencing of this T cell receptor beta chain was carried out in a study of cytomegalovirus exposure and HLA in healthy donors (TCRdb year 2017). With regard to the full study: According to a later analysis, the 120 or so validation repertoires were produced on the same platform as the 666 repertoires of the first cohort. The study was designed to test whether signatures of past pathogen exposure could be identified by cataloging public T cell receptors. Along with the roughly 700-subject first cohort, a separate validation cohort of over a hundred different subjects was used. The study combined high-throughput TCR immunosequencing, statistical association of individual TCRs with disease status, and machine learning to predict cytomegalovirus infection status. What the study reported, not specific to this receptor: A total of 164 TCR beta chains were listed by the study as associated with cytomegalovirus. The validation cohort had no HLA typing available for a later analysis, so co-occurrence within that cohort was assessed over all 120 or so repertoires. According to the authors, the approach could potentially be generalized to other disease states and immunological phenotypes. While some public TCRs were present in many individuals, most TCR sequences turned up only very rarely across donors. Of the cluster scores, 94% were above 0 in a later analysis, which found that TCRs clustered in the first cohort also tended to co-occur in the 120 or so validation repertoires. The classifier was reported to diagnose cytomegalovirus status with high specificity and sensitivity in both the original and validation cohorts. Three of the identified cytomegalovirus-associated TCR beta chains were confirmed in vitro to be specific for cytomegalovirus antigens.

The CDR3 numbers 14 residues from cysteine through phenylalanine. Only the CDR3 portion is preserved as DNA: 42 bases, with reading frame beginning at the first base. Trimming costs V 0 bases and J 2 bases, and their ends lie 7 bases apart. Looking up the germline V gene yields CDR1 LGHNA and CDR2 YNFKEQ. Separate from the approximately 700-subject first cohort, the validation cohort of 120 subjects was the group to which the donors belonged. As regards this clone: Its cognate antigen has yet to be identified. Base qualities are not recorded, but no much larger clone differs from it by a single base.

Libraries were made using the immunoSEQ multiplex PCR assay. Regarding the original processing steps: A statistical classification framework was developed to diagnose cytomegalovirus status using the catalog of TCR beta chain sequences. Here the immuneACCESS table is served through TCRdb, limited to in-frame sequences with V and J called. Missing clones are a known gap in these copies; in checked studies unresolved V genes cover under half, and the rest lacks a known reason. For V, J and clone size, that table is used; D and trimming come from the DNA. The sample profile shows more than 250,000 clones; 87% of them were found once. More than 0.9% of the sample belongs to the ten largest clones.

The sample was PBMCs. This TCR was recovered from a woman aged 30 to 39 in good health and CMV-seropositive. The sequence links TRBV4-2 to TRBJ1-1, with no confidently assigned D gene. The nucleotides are TGTGCCAGCAGCCAAGATGCCGTCAACACTGAAGCTTTCTTT. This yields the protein CASSQDAVNTEAFF.